This T cell receptor (beta chain) emerged from a study of post-analysis software for immune sequencing data. As for the study in general: Relapsing-remitting, secondary progressive and progressive-relapsing multiple sclerosis courses were included.

Unique molecular identifiers tagged the TCR beta cDNA libraries. When about 0.85 to 11 million T cells were used, they gave about 540,000 cDNA molecules. MiXCR was run by TCRdb on the PCR reads, yielding one entry per CDR3 protein. The data show about 500,000 distinct CDR3 sequences, less than 45% seen once. Findings and caveats of the study: When patients were compared with controls, a handful of TRBV segments were more frequent, TRBV5-6, TRBV5-1 and TRBV20-1 among them. A significant reduction in normalized Chao1 diversity was observed in multiple sclerosis patients versus controls.

Of note for this clonotype: Its antigen is unknown.

The V segment lost 5 bases and the J segment 4 bases; nucleotides outside the gene matches: 7. Per the germline V gene, CDR1 is MGHDK and CDR2 is SYGVNS. CDR3 length: 14 residues. The rearrangement links TRBV25-1 to TRBJ1-1; TRBD1 aligns across 7 bases. The TCR originated in a girl between 10 and 17 years old with multiple sclerosis. What was sequenced was blood. CDR3 sequence reads: CASSSIDRVTEAFF. DNA of the CDR3: TGTGCCAGCAGTAGCATTGACAGGGTCACTGAAGCTTTCTTT.